This T cell receptor beta chain is from a study of shared clonotypes between healthy human individuals. The study, taken as a whole, reports: Across four donors, naive CD4 shared around 5.3%, naive CD8 3% to 3.5%, memory CD4 over 2%, memory CD8 more than 0.35%. When compared with the clonotypes that were shared by all four sorted-subset donors, the non-shared clonotypes turned out to have lower generation probabilities.

For this clone: Antigen specificity is unknown.

The data were produced by immunoSEQ multiplex PCR, yet TCRdb's version contains in-frame clones alone and is incomplete. The table records approximately 2,200,000 clones, 85% to 95% of them present only once. Trimming shortened V by 0 bases and J by 6 bases, and 7 bases separated the two germline ends. The CDR3 is 12 residues long. Germline CDR1 reads SGHRS; CDR2 reads YFSETQ. Terminally differentiated effector memory CD45RA+ cells were excluded by CCR7 positive selection of CD45RO-negative cells. The sample comprised naive CD8+ T cells from PBMCs. The TCR sequence derives from a man aged 18 to 35 in good health. Some clones in this sample may be carry-over from other donors' samples. J is TRBJ2-7 and V is TRBV5-1; no clear D. CDR3 nucleotide sequence: TGCGCCAGCAGCTTGGAGAAGCTCGAGCAGTACTTC. Its protein product is CASSLEKLEQYF.